What follows describes a single T cell receptor (beta chain). Its target antigen remains unknown. No qualities accompany the bases; no much larger clone lies one base away. The sample is drawn from a study of blood T cell repertoires in COVID-19 (TCRdb year 2020). With regard to the full study: Samples from collaborators originated in the United States, Italy and Spain and spanned both the acute and convalescent phases of COVID-19. Where HLA class I and class II types were available, the types were taken from metadata supplied by the sample provider, not from assay-based typing. The sample metadata nearly always contained a de-identified subject ID, COVID-19 status, age in years and sex. Samples were obtained from the ongoing ImmuneRACE study (first 160 participants) and from over 1,000 subjects provided by 6 global collaborators. The prospective study material was composed of cDNA or gDNA derived from T cells, B-cell-depleted T cells, or PBMCs. The dataset comprised deeply sampled blood TCRbeta repertoires from subjects exposed to, actively infected with, or recovered from COVID-19. The repertoires were released in a freely available public database intended as a resource for research on the immune response to SARS-CoV-2.

The CDR3 numbers 15 residues from cysteine through phenylalanine. Only the CDR3 part of the read is kept: 45 bases, read in frame from the first base. CDR1 SGHTA and CDR2 FQGNSA were looked up in the germline V gene. The V and J ends are trimmed by 2 bases and 5 bases, leaving 16 bases between them. Results the study describes overall, beyond this receptor: The amount of clinical and demographic metadata varied by source and participant and was provided uncurated.

Collaborating institutions collected whole blood in K2EDTA tubes following their own protocols. Collaborator samples were shipped for TCRbeta analysis as frozen whole blood, isolated PBMCs, or DNA extracted from either sample type. The immunoSEQ Assay, a bias-controlled multiplex PCR, was used to amplify TCRbeta CDR3 regions from genomic DNA. Processing in the source paper ran as follows. Nucleated cell counts per sample were estimated from amplification of reference gene primers within the assay. To quantify the absolute abundance of each unique TCRbeta CDR3 rearrangement, sequence reads were collapsed and filtered. Productive Simpson clonality was computed per sample as the square root of Simpson's diversity index over productive rearrangements. TCRdb limited this immuneACCESS table to in-frame rearrangements with V and J called. A share of clones is missing; checked studies link under half to unresolved V genes, and the rest is unexplained. The V and J calls and the clone size are those of that table, but D and trimming were determined from the DNA. The sample profile shows about 90,000 clones; approximately 92% of them were found once. The top ten clones comprise about 6.3% of the sample.

Sequenced sample: peripheral blood. The V and J segments used are TRBV7-2 and TRBJ2-7, and the D gene may be TRBD1, 5 bases matching. The TCR sequence derives from a woman aged 60-75 years with active COVID-19. The CDR3 has the sequence CASSLKGSNRNEQYF. Here is the DNA: TGTGCCAGCAGCTTAAAGGGGTCCAATCGCAACGAGCAGTACTTC.